Included here is one T cell receptor beta chain sequence, with context. The data stem from a study of shared T cell receptors in the human thymus. Profiling relied on immunoSEQ multiplex PCR, and the TCRdb table lists in-frame clones only, not all of them. This sample has about 610,000 clones; 70% to 90% occur once, and the top ten carry 0.0085% to 0.012%. In addition, the sample was reused for a study of human thymus T cells.

Sequencing input: thymocytes. The TCR comes from a boy younger than two with a congenital heart defect.

The CDR3 reads CASRPQGDEKLFF. Written as DNA, the CDR3 is TGTGCCAGCAGGCCCCAGGGGGATGAAAAACTGTTTTTT. V gene TRBV11-2 combines with J gene TRBJ1-4, with 7 bases matching TRBD1. Trimming cost V 6 bases and J 6 bases; bases outside gene matches: 4. There are 13 residues in the CDR3. Germline CDR1 and CDR2: SGHAT and FQNNGV. Full variable domain (rest looked up from reference TRBV11-2 and TRBJ1-4): EAGVAQSPRYKIIEKRQSVAFWCNPISGHATLYWYQQILGQGPKLLIQFQNNGVVDDSQLPKDRFSAERLKGVDSTLKIQPAKLEDSAVYLCASRPQGDEKLFFGSGTQLSVL.